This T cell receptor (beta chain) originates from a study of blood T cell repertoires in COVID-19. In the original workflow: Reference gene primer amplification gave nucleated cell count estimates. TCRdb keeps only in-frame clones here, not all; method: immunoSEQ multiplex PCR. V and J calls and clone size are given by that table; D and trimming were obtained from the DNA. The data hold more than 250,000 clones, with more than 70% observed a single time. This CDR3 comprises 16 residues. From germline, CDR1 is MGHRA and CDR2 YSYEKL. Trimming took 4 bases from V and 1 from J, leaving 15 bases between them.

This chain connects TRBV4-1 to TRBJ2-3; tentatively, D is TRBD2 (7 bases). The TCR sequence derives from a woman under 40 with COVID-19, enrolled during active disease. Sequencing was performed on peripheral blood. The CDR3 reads CASSPAGRGRTDTQYF. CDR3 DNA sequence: TGCGCCAGCAGCCCTGCGGGGCGGGGGCGCACAGATACGCAGTATTTT.